This T cell receptor beta chain appears in the sequencing data of a study of blood T cell repertoires in COVID-19. Libraries were prepared by immunoSEQ multiplex PCR; TCRdb keeps only in-frame clonotypes and omits some of them. The sample shows roughly 180,000 clones, roughly 86% of them seen only once. CDR1 is LNHDA, CDR2 SQIVND, per germline (reference sequence). Trimming took 3 bases from V and 1 from J; bases not matched to a gene: 4. The CDR3 length is 16 residues. This receptor was taken from a young woman who had recovered from COVID-19. The source material was PBMCs or T cells enriched from blood (not recorded which). The V call is TRBV19, the J call TRBJ2-2; 8 nucleotides agree with TRBD2. Written as DNA, the CDR3 is TGTGCCAGTAGTATGCGGGGGGCGGGGAACACCGGGGAGCTGTTTTTT. Amino acids: CASSMRGAGNTGELFF.